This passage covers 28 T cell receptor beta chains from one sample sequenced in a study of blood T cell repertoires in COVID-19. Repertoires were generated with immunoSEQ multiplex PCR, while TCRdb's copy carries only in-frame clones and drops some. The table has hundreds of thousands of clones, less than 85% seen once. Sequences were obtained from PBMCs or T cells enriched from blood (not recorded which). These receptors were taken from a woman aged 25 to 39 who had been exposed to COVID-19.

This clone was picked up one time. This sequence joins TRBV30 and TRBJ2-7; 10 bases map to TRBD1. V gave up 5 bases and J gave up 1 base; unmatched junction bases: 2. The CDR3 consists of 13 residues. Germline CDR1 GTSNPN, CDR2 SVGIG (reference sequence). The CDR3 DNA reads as TGTGCCTGGGCGGGACAGGGGTCCTACGAGCAGTACTTC. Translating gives CAWAGQGSYEQYF.

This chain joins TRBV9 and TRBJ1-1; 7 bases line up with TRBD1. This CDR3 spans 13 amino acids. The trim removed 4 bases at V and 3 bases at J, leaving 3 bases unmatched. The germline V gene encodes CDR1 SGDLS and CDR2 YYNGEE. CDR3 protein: CASSRTGDTEAFF. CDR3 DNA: TGTGCCAGCAGCCGAACAGGGGACACTGAAGCTTTCTTT. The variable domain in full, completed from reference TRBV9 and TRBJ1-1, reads DSGVTQTPKHLITATGQRVTLRCSPRSGDLSVYWYQQSLDQGLQFLIQYYNGEERAKGNILERFSAQQFPDLHSELNLSSLELGDSALYFCASSRTGDTEAFFGQGTRLTVV.

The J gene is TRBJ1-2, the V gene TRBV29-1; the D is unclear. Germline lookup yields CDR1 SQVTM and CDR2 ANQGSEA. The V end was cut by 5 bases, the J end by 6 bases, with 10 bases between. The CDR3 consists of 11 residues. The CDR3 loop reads CSVFRRDGYTF. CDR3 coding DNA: TGCAGCGTTTTTCGGCGGGATGGCTACACCTTC.

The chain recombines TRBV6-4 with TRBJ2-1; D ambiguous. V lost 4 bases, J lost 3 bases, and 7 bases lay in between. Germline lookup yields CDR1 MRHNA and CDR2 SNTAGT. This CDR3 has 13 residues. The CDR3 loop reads CASSADNYNEQFF. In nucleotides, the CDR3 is TGTGCCAGCAGTGCAGACAACTACAATGAGCAGTTCTTC.

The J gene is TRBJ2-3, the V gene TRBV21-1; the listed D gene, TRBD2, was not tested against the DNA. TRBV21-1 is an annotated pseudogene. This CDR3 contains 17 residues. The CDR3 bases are TGTGCCAGCAGCAAAGATGTAAGGAGGCCTAGCACAGATACGCAGTATTTT. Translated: CASSKDVRRPSTDTQYF.

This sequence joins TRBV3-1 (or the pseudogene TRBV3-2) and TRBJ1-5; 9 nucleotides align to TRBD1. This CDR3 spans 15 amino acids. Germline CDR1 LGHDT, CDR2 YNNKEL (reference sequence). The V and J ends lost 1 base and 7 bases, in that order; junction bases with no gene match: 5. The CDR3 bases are TGTGCCAGCAGCCAAGGGGCAGGGACAGGGCAGCCCCAGCATTTT. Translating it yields CASSQGAGTGQPQHF.

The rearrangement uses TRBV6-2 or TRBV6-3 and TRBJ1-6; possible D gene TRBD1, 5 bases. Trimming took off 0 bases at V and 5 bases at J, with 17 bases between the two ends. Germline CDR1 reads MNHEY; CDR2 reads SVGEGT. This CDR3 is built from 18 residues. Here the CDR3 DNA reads TGTGCCAGCAGTTACTCGATTGTTCGGTTAGGGGATAATTCACCCCTCCACTTT. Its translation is CASSYSIVRLGDNSPLHF.

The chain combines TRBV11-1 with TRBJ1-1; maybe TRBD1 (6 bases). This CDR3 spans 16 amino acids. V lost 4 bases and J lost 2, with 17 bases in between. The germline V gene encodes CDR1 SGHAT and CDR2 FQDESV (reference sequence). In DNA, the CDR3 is TGTGCCAGCAGCTCTCGTCGGGGGGCTTCTAACACTGAAGCTTTCTTT. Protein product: CASSSRRGASNTEAFF.

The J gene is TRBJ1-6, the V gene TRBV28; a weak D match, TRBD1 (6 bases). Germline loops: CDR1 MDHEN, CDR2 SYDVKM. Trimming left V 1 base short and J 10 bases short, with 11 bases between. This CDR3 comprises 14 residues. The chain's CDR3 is CASSLLGAGSPLHF. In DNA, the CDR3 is TGTGCCAGCAGTTTATTGGGGGCTGGGTCACCCCTCCACTTT. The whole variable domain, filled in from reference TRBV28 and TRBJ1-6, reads DVKVTQSSRYLVKRTGEKVFLECVQDMDHENMFWYRQDPGLGLRLIYFSYDVKMKEKGDIPEGYSVSREKKERFSLILESASTNQTSMYLCASSLLGAGSPLHFGNGTRLTVT.

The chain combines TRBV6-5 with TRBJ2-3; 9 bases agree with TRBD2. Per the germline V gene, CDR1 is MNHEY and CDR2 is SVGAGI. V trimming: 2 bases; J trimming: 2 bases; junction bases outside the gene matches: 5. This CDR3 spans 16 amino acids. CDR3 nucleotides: TGTGCCAGCAGTTACCGACTAGCGGCGGACACAGATACGCAGTATTTT. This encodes CASSYRLAADTDTQYF.

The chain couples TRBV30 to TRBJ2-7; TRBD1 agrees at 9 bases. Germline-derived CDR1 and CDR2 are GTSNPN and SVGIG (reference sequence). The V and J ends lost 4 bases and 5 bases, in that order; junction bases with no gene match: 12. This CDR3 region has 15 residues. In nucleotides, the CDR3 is TGTGCCTGGACTTCCGGCGACAGGGGGTTACACGAGCAGTACTTC. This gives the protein CAWTSGDRGLHEQYF. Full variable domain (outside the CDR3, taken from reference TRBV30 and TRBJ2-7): SQTIHQWPATLVQPVGSPLSLECTVEGTSNPNLYWYRQAAGRGLQLLFYSVGIGQISSEVPQNLSASRPQDRQFILSSKKLLLSDSGFYLCAWTSGDRGLHEQYFGPGTRLTVT.

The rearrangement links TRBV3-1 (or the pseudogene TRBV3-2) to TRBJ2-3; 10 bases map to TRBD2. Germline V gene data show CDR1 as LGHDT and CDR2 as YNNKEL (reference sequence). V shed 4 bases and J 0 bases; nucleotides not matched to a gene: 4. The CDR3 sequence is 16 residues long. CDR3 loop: CASSPGTSVSTDTQYF. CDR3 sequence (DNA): TGTGCCAGCAGCCCCGGGACTAGCGTGAGCACAGATACGCAGTATTTT.

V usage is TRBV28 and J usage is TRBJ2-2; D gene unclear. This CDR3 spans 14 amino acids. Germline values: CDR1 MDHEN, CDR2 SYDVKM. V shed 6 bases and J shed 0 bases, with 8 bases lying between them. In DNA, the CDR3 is TGTGCCAGCAGCCGACTCGCGAACACCGGGGAGCTGTTTTTT. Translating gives CASSRLANTGELFF.

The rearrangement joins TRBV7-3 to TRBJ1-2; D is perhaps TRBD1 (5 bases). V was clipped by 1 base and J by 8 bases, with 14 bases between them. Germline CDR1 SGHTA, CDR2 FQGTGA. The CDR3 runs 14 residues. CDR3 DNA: TGTGCCAGCAGCTTAATAGATCAGGGTCGAGGCTACACCTTC. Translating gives CASSLIDQGRGYTF.

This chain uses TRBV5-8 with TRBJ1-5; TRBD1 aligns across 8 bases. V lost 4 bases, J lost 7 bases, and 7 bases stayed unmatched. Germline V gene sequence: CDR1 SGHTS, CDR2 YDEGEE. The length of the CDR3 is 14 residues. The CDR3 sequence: CASSPDRGRQPQHF. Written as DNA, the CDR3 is TGTGCCAGCAGCCCCGACAGGGGACGCCAGCCCCAGCATTTT.

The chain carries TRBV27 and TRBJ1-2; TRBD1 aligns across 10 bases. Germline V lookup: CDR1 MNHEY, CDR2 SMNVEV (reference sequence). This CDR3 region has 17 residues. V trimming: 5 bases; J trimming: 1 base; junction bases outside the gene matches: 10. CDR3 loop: CASSPRTGGMSNYGYTF. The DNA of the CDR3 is TGTGCCAGCAGTCCCAGGACAGGGGGTATGAGTAACTATGGCTACACCTTC.

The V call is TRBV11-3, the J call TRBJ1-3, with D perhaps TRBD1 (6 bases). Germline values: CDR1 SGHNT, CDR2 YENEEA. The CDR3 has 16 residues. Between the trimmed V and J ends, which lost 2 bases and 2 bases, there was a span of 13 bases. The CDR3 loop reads CASSLYTGNPGNTIYF. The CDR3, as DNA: TGTGCCAGCAGCTTATACACAGGGAATCCTGGAAACACCATATATTTT.

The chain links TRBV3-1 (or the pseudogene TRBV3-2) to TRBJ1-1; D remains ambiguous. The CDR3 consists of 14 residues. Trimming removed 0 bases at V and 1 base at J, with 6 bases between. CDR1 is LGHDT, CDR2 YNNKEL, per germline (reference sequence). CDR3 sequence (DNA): TGTGCCAGCAGCCAAGAGTTGAGGAACACTGAAGCTTTCTTT. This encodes CASSQELRNTEAFF.

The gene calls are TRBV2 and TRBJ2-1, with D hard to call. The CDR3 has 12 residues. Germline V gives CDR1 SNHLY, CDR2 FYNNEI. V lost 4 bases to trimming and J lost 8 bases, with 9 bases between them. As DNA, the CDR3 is TGTGCCAGCAGTGCCAGTACAGATGAGCAGTTCTTC. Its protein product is CASSASTDEQFF.

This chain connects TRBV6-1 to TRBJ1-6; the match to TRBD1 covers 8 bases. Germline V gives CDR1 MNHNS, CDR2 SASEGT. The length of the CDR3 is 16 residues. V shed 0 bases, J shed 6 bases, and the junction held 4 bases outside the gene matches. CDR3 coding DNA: TGTGCCAGCAGTGAAGCTTACACAGGGGGTAATTCACCCCTCCACTTT. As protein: CASSEAYTGGNSPLHF.

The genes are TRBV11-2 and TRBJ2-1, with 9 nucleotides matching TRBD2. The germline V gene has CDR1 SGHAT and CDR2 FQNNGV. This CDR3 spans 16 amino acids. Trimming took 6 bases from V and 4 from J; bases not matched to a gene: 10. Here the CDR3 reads CASSLESSGSYNEQFF. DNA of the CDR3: TGTGCCAGCAGTCTAGAAAGTAGCGGGAGTTACAATGAGCAGTTCTTC.

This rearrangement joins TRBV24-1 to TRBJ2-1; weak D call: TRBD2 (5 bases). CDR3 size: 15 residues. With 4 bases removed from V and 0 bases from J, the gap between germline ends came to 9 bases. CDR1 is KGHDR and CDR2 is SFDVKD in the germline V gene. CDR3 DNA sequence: TGTGCCACCAGTGACCCGGGGTACTCCTACAATGAGCAGTTCTTC. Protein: CATSDPGYSYNEQFF.

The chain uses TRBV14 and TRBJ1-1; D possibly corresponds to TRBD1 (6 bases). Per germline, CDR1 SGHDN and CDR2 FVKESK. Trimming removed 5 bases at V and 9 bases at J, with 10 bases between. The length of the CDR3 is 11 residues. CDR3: CASSKQGKAFF. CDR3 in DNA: TGTGCCAGCAGCAAACAGGGAAAAGCTTTCTTT.

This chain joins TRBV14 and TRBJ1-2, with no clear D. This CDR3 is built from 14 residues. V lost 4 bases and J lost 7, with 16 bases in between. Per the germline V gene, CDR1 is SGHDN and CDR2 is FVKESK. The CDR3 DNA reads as TGTGCCAGCAGCCTCGCCTTCGCGCTTTCTGGCTACACCTTC. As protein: CASSLAFALSGYTF.

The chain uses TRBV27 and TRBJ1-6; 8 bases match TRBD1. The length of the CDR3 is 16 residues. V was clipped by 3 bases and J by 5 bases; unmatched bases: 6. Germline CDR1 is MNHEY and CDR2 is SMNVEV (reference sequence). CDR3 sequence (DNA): TGTGCCAGCAGTTTCAGGCAGGGGGCGGATAATTCACCCCTCCACTTT. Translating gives CASSFRQGADNSPLHF.

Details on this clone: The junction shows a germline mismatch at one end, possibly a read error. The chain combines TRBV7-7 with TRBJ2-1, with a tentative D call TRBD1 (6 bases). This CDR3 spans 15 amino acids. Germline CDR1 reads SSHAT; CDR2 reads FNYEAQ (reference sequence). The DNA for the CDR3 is TGTGCTAGCAGCTTAGACCCGGACAGCTCCAATGAGCAGTTCTTC. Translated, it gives CASSLDPDSSNEQFF.

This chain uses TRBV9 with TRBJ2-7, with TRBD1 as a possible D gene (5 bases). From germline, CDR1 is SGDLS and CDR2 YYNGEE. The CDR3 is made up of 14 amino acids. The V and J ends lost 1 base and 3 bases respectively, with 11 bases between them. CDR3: CASSVKKGIYEQYF. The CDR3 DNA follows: TGTGCCAGCAGCGTAAAGAAGGGGATCTACGAGCAGTACTTC.

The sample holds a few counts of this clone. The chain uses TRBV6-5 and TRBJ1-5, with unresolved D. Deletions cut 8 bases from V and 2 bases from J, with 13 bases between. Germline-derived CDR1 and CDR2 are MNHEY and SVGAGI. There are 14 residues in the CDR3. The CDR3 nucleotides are TGTGCCAGCCGGAGTAGGGAGGGCAATCAGCCCCAGCATTTT. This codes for CASRSREGNQPQHF.